This TCR beta chain derives from a study of cytotoxic CD8 clonotypes in ibrutinib-treated CLL (dated by TCRdb to 2020 to 2022). In terms of the full investigation: The cohort included about 15 treatment-naive and approximately twelve relapsed/refractory patients; about 17 were IGHV unmutated. Longitudinal samples were available for about 30% of the 86 trial participants. Cryopreserved peripheral blood mononuclear cells were collected before treatment, at response, and at either disease progression or sustained remission. Every sample from remission and from progressive disease was obtained while the patients were still on ibrutinib. Samples averaged approximately 260,000 productive templates and approximately 100,000 productive rearrangements. Samples at response were collected after a median of 12 months of treatment, with a range of roughly 6 to 40 months. Partial responses were observed in about 25 patients and complete responses in 2; after a median follow-up of around 68 months, remission was maintained in approximately 14 patients and progression was observed in around twelve.

Points the paper makes about the study in general: Clonality rose at ibrutinib response, remained stable during sustained remission, and dropped back toward baseline at progression. Sustained-remission and progressing patients did not have matched sampling times, and lymph node repertoires were not examined. Baseline clonality exceeded that of age-matched healthy donors and correlated strongly with circulating CD8+ T-cell counts. Public clonotypes were rare and either shrank or stayed stable during treatment, and the rise in clonality at ibrutinib response reflected expansion of private clonotypes.

The sample's time point label is to be understood as: approximately eleven months on ibrutinib. For TCR beta library preparation, approximately 2 micrograms of genomic DNA were isolated from cryopreserved PBMCs. Longitudinal blood samples from CLL patients on ibrutinib monotherapy were analyzed using high-throughput TCR beta sequencing. The patients took part in an open-label, single-center phase 2 trial of ibrutinib monotherapy. A MiSeq instrument was used for deep resolution sequencing, which targeted depths ranging from 1 in 1 million up to 1 in 200,000 T cells, with coverage averaging 10x for each clonotype. The immunoSEQ hsTCRB Kit was used to generate the TCR beta libraries. The source study handled its data this way. ImmunoSEQ Data Assistant and ImmunoSEQ Analyzer were used for data analysis, and V, D and J genes were assigned according to IMGT definitions. Clonality, which ranges from 0 to 1, was calculated by subtracting the normalized Shannon entropy of productive rearrangement frequencies from one. Only overrepresented clonotypes making up at least 0.05% of the repertoire of each patient were included in the public clonotype analysis. Repertoires from thirteen age-matched healthy donors in immuneACCESS were used as clonality controls. As stored in TCRdb, this immuneACCESS dataset retains in-frame rearrangements with V and J assigned. A fraction of the clones does not appear; measured against another copy, unresolved V genes explain less than half of the discrepancy, and the remainder lacks a known reason. Clone size and V and J calls were adopted from that table, with D and trimming inferred from the DNA. A total of some 200,000 clones appear in this sample, 70% to 75% of them only once. The ten most abundant clones make up more than 4.5% of the sample.

On this clone itself: Its antigen target is currently unknown. No much larger clone is present one base from it, and per-base qualities are unavailable.

The germline V gene encodes CDR1 SGHRS and CDR2 YFSETQ. Spanning cysteine to phenylalanine, the CDR3 consists of 17 amino acids. CDR3 DNA is the only sequence kept; it has 51 bases, read in frame from the first base. Here V drops 4 bases and J drops 10 bases, and the junction holds 17 bases not matched to any gene. The rearrangement joined TRBV5-1 to TRBJ1-2; 12 of the junction bases match TRBD1. The sequence came from a human donor with chronic lymphocytic leukemia. The material sequenced was PBMCs, taken after 12 months of ibrutinib treatment. The nucleotide sequence reads TGCGCCAGCAGCCCTACTACCGGGACAGGGGGCGCTAGTGTCTACACCTTC. Its translation reads: CASSPTTGTGGASVYTF.